This TCR beta chain was captured in a study of cytomegalovirus exposure and HLA in healthy donors. Whole-study results and caveats: The CMV antigen specificity of a few CMV-associated chains was confirmed through in vitro analysis.

This CDR3 spans 15 amino acids. Germline-derived CDR1 and CDR2 are LNHDA and SQIVND (reference sequence). Trimming pared 5 bases from V and 0 bases from J, leaving 14 bases between. TCRdb's table, derived via immunoSEQ multiplex PCR, lists solely in-frame clones and lacks some. The data show 95,000 to 150,000 clones, about 87% seen once. This clone was observed a few times. Its antigen is unidentified. V and J are TRBV19 and TRBJ2-7; D is unclear. Sequencing input: PBMCs. The receptor comes from a woman under 30 in good health and CMV-seronegative. DNA of the CDR3: TGTGCCAGTAGTGAACTCCTAAGGAGCTCCTACGAGCAGTACTTC. It specifies CASSELLRSSYEQYF.